This T cell receptor (beta chain) was captured by sequencing in a study of blood T cell repertoires in COVID-19 (TCRdb year 2020). For the wider study: Samples covering the acute and convalescent phases of COVID-19 were provided by collaborators in the United States, Italy and Spain. The repertoires were released in a freely available public database meant as a resource for research on the immune response to SARS-CoV-2. Where available, HLA class I and class II types were taken from metadata supplied by the sample provider and were not determined by assay-based typing. Nearly every sample came with metadata listing a de-identified subject ID, COVID-19 status, age in years and sex. The dataset comprised deeply sampled blood TCRbeta repertoires from subjects exposed to, actively infected with, or recovered from COVID-19. The samples were drawn from the first 160 participants of the ongoing ImmuneRACE study and from some 1,300 subjects provided by 6 global collaborators. The prospective study material was composed of cDNA or gDNA derived from T cells, B-cell-depleted T cells, or PBMCs. Summary of the overall study and its limitations: How much clinical and demographic metadata was included differed by source and by participant, and the metadata was provided uncurated.

With regard to this clone: The antigen it binds to is not known. Within one base of it there is no much larger clone, and no base qualities were kept.

TCRbeta CDR3 regions were amplified from genomic DNA using the immunoSEQ Assay, a bias-controlled multiplex PCR. The paper's data handling went like this. Nucleated cell counts per sample were estimated from amplification of reference gene primers within the assay. To quantify the absolute abundance of each unique TCRbeta CDR3 rearrangement, sequence reads were collapsed and filtered. For each sample, productive Simpson clonality was calculated by taking the square root of Simpson's diversity index across productive rearrangements. TCRdb mirrors the immuneACCESS table, restricted to in-frame sequences. Some clones are absent from its copies; in checked studies, under half trace to an unresolved V gene, and the reason for the others is unknown. V and J calls and clone size come straight from that table; D and trimming were deduced from the DNA. The sample contains roughly 100,000 clones, 75% to 90% of them found a single time. The ten biggest clones cover 1.5% to 2% of the sample.

The collaborating institutions used their own protocols to collect whole blood in K2EDTA tubes. For TCRbeta analysis, collaborators shipped samples in one of three forms: frozen whole blood, isolated PBMCs, or DNA extracted from either of those sample types. Here V drops 4 bases and J drops 5 bases, and the junction holds 12 bases not matched to any gene. Including cysteine and phenylalanine, the CDR3 has 17 amino acids. Only the CDR3 part of the read is kept: 51 bases, read in frame from the first base. The CDR1 and CDR2 encoded by the germline V gene (reference sequence) are LGHDT and YNNKEL. This sequence originates from a woman aged 70-85 years with active or convalescent COVID-19. Specimen: peripheral blood. The sequence joins TRBV3-1 (or the pseudogene TRBV3-2) to TRBJ2-5, with 11 central nucleotides matching TRBD2. The CDR3 in this case is CASSLGSTSGTTETQYF. The sequenced DNA is TGTGCCAGCAGCCTTGGATCGACTAGCGGGACGACGGAGACCCAGTACTTC.